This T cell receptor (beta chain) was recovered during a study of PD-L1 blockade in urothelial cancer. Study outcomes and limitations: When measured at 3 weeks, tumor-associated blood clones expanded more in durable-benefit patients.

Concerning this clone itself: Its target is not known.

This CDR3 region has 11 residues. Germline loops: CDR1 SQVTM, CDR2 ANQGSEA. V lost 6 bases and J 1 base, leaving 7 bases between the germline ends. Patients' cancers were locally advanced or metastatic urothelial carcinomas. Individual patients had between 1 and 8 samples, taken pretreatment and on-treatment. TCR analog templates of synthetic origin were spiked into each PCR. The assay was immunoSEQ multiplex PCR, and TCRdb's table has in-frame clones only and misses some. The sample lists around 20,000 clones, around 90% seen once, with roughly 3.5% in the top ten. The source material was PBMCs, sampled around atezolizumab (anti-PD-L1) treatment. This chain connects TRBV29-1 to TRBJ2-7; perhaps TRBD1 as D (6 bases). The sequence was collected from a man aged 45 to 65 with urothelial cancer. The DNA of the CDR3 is TGCAGCGTGGGGGCATCCTACGAGCAGTACTTC. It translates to CSVGASYEQYF.